This T cell receptor (beta chain) emerged from a study of T cell repertoires in ileal Crohn's disease. Study-level results: High-frequency clones were more common in sorted CD8 than CD4 cells. Compared with non-smokers, active smokers at surgery showed more clonal expansions.

TCRdb's copy holds only in-frame clones and misses some; the assay was immunoSEQ multiplex PCR. This sample has roughly 17,000 clones, with roughly 90% found just once. Turning to this clone: Its target is not known.

Regarding time point: inflamed ileum from the surgical specimen. The CDR3 is 13 amino acids. The germline V gene encodes CDR1 GTSNPN and CDR2 SVGIG (reference sequence). Trimming took 1 base from V and 4 from J, leaving 8 bases between them. Input material: ileal tissue. This TCR came from an adult with Crohn's disease. The J gene is TRBJ1-5, the V gene TRBV30; perhaps TRBD1 as D (6 bases). CDR3 sequence reads: CAWSGTENQPQHF. DNA for the CDR3: TGTGCCTGGAGTGGGACAGAGAATCAGCCCCAGCATTTT.